The 17 T cell receptor beta chains below come from one sample, sequenced in a study of Graves' ophthalmopathy and Graves' hyperthyroidism. Using RNA transcripts, the TCR beta CDR3 regions were amplified. RT-PCR with HTBI primers came first, then second-round multiplex PCR. TCRdb called the multiplex PCR reads again in MiXCR, with one record for every CDR3 protein. Of about 620,000 distinct CDR3 sequences listed, about a fifth are singletons. The sequencing sample was made of peripheral blood. Receptor source: a woman aged 18-29 years with stable Graves' hyperthyroidism. Some clones in this sample may be carry-over from other donors' samples.

V is TRBV19 and J is TRBJ1-1; no definite D call. The CDR3 covers 13 residues. Germline V gene lookup returns CDR1 LNHDA and CDR2 SQIVND (reference sequence). Trimming stripped 5 bases from V and 5 bases from J, with 12 bases between. The CDR3 is CASSGYGETEAFF. CDR3 bases: TGTGCCAGTAGTGGCTACGGGGAAACTGAAGCTTTCTTT.

Note on this clonotype: The conserved phenylalanine or tryptophan is not found at the CDR3 terminus, so this likely reflects a read error. The J gene is TRBJ2-6, the V gene TRBV7-6; D is possibly TRBD2 (6 bases). V shed 7 bases and J shed 4 bases, with 17 bases lying between them. This CDR3 has 16 residues. The V gene's germline CDR1 is SGHVS and CDR2 FNYEAQ. CDR3 sequence (DNA): TGTGCCAGCACCTCCGCCCGGGGGTCCGGGGCCAACGTCCTGACTGTC. Translation gives CASTSARGSGANVLTV.

This clonotype was recorded many times. The DNA of the CDR3 is TGCGCCAGCAGCCCCAAAACAGGGAACACTGAAGCTTTCTTT. Residues: CASSPKTGNTEAFF. The chain joins TRBV5-1 to TRBJ1-1; the D gene is possibly TRBD1 (5 bases). V lost 4 bases and J 1 base, leaving 11 bases between the germline ends. The CDR3 spans 14 residues. Germline V gene data show CDR1 as SGHRS and CDR2 as YFSETQ.

Notes on this clonotype: A much more abundant neighbour one base away suggests this may be a read error. This sequence joins TRBV24-1 and TRBJ1-2; no firm D call. Germline values: CDR1 KGHDR, CDR2 SFDVKD. V dropped 0 bases and J dropped 6 bases, with 4 bases sitting between them. CDR3 length: 12 amino acids. This chain's CDR3 is CATSDLGNGYTF. CDR3 in DNA: TGTGCCACCAGTGATTTGGGGAATGGCTACACCTTC.

At least ten counts were recorded for this clonotype. The chain recombines TRBV6-2 or TRBV6-3 with TRBJ1-1, with 7 bases matching TRBD1. This CDR3 is built from 16 residues. Germline-derived CDR1 and CDR2 are MNHEY and SVGEGT. J lost 2 bases, V lost 0 bases, and 6 bases had no gene match. CDR3 protein: CASSYSVGTANTEAFF. The CDR3 nucleotides are TGTGCCAGCAGTTACTCGGTGGGGACAGCAAACACTGAAGCTTTCTTT.

The chain joins TRBV4-3 to TRBJ1-6; maybe TRBD1 (5 bases). Germline V gene data show CDR1 as LGHNA and CDR2 as YSLEER. The CDR3 is 18 amino acids. The V gene lost 1 base and the J gene lost 6 bases, with 19 bases spanning the gap. The CDR3 DNA reads TGCGCCAGCAGCCAAGGGGGGGAACTCCAGGGAGCTAATTCACCCCTCCACTTT. Amino acid sequence: CASSQGGELQGANSPLHF.

This clonotype was observed a few times. The chain recombines TRBV11-2 with TRBJ2-5; either TRBD1 or TRBD2 may supply D (6 bases each). V was pared by 5 bases and J by 4 bases, with 17 bases between. The CDR3 extends over 15 amino acids. Germline CDR1 and CDR2: SGHAT and FQNNGV. Written as DNA, the CDR3 is TGTGCCAGCAGCGCTATCGGGGGCGCCTTAGAGACCCAGTACTTC. It translates to CASSAIGGALETQYF.

This clonotype was observed a handful of times. It may be a read error: a sequence one base away is much more abundant. The chain employs TRBV6-5 and TRBJ1-1; tentative D call: TRBD1 (6 bases). Germline V gene sequence: CDR1 MNHEY, CDR2 SVGAGI. V lost 2 bases to trimming and J lost 7 bases, with 11 bases between them. CDR3 length equals 13 residues. The CDR3 loop is CASSYAQGNEAFF. As DNA, the CDR3 is TGTGCCAGCAGTTACGCACAGGGAAATGAAGCTTTCTTT.

Note on this clonotype: A read error may account for a junction end that differs from germline. This sequence joins TRBV6-2 or TRBV6-3 and TRBJ2-5, with 9 positions matching TRBD2. The germline V gene encodes CDR1 MNHEY and CDR2 SVGEGT. This CDR3 contains 15 residues. DNA for the CDR3: TGTTCCAGCAGTTACGGGGCTAGCGGGACGAAGACCCAGTACTTC. Translating it yields CSSSYGASGTKTQYF.

This clonotype occurred many times. V is TRBV19 and J is TRBJ2-2, with D perhaps TRBD2 (5 bases). From germline, CDR1 is LNHDA and CDR2 SQIVND (reference sequence). This CDR3 has 14 residues. V was trimmed by 7 bases and J by 0 bases, leaving 9 bases between them. The DNA for the CDR3 is TGTGCCAGTATACAGCGGCCGAACACCGGGGAGCTGTTTTTT. Encoded protein: CASIQRPNTGELFF.

This clonotype appeared many times. The gene calls are TRBV29-1 and TRBJ1-3; tentatively, D is TRBD1 (5 bases). The CDR3 is made up of 13 amino acids. CDR1 is SQVTM, CDR2 ANQGSEA, per germline. V was shortened by 5 bases and J by 0 bases, with 8 bases between the two germline ends. CDR3 protein: CSVLGDSGNTIYF. CDR3 in DNA: TGCAGCGTTCTAGGGGACTCTGGAAACACCATATATTTT.

The chain links TRBV2 to TRBJ2-5; TRBD1 matches 8 bases. This CDR3 comprises 14 residues. Per the germline V gene, CDR1 is SNHLY and CDR2 is FYNNEI. The V and J ends lost 3 bases and 6 bases, in that order; junction bases with no gene match: 6. The CDR3 coding sequence is TGTGCCAGCAGTGAGGCAGGGGGCGTGCAGACCCAGTACTTC. Translation gives CASSEAGGVQTQYF.

In DNA form, the CDR3 reads TGCGCCAGCAGCCCGGGACATACTAATCAGCCCCAGCATTTT. Translation: CASSPGHTNQPQHF. The chain combines TRBV4-1 with TRBJ1-5; the D gene is possibly TRBD1 (6 bases). Germline V gene data show CDR1 as MGHRA and CDR2 as YSYEKL. The CDR3 sequence is 14 residues long. V lost 4 bases and J lost 4, with 11 bases in between.

This chain joins TRBV2 and TRBJ1-6; D remains unclear. The CDR3 length is 15 residues. Trimming cost V 9 bases and J 0 bases, with 12 bases left between them. CDR1 is SNHLY and CDR2 is FYNNEI in the germline V gene. The CDR3 DNA reads as TGTGCCAGATCACATGGGGTCTCCTATAATTCACCCCTCCACTTT. Translating gives CARSHGVSYNSPLHF.

In this sample, this clonotype turned up many times. This chain links TRBV6-1 with TRBJ1-2, with D tentatively TRBD1 (5 bases). The CDR3 sequence is 14 residues long. The V gene lost 7 bases and the J gene lost 2 bases, with 14 bases spanning the gap. Germline V gene data show CDR1 as MNHNS and CDR2 as SASEGT. The CDR3, as DNA: TGTGCCAGCATAACCCCGACAGAAAACTATGGCTACACCTTC. This codes for CASITPTENYGYTF.

The chain combines TRBV5-1 with TRBJ2-5; tentatively, D is TRBD1 (6 bases). V was clipped by 5 bases and J by 4 bases, with 12 bases between them. The CDR3 loop spans 13 amino acids. Germline lookup yields CDR1 SGHRS and CDR2 YFSETQ. This CDR3 is CASRQGQGETQYF. The CDR3 DNA sequence: TGCGCCAGCAGGCAGGGACAAGGAGAGACCCAGTACTTC.

This clonotype was recorded at least ten times. This chain joins TRBV20-1 and TRBJ2-5; D might be TRBD2 (5 bases). V was shortened by 6 bases and J by 2 bases, with 10 bases between the two germline ends. Germline V lookup: CDR1 DFQATT, CDR2 SNEGSKA (reference sequence). CDR3 length: 12 residues. In DNA form, the CDR3 reads TGCAGTGCCCTACCGGGACAAGAGACCCAGTACTTC. Translated, it gives CSALPGQETQYF.